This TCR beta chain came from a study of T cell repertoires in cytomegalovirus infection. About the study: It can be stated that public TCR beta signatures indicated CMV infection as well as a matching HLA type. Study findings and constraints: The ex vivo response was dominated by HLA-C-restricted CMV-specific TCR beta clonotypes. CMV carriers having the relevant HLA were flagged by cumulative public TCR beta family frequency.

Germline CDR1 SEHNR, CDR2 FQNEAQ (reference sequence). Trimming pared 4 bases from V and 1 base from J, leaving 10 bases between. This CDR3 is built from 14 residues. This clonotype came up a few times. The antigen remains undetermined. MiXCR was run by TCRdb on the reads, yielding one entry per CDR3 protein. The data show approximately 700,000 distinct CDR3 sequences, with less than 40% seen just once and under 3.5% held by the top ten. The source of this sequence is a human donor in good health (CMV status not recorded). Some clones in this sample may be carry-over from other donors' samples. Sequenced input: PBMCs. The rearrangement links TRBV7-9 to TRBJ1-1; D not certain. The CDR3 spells CASSSMDRNTEAFF. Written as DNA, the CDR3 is TGTGCCAGCAGCTCTATGGACCGGAACACTGAAGCTTTCTTT.